This T cell receptor beta chain appears in the sequencing data of a study of blood T cells in healthy people across ages. Next came a second PCR, run for about 7 to 12 cycles, which used a sample-barcoded 5' primer along with a J-beta primer mix. A single record per CDR3 protein comes from TCRdb applying MiXCR to the 5' RACE reads. The sample carries roughly 640,000 distinct CDR3 sequences, about 30% recorded once. This clonotype occurred a few times. The germline V and J ends were trimmed by 3 bases and 1 base, with 12 bases remaining between them. This CDR3 spans 14 amino acids. The V gene's germline CDR1 is GTSNPN and CDR2 SVGIG (reference sequence).

The chain links TRBV30 to TRBJ1-1; D unresolved. The TCR comes from a woman older than 75 in good health. The sample consisted of blood. The CDR3 sequence: CAWRAGRRNTEAFF. In DNA, the CDR3 is TGTGCCTGGAGAGCCGGACGTAGGAACACTGAAGCTTTCTTT.